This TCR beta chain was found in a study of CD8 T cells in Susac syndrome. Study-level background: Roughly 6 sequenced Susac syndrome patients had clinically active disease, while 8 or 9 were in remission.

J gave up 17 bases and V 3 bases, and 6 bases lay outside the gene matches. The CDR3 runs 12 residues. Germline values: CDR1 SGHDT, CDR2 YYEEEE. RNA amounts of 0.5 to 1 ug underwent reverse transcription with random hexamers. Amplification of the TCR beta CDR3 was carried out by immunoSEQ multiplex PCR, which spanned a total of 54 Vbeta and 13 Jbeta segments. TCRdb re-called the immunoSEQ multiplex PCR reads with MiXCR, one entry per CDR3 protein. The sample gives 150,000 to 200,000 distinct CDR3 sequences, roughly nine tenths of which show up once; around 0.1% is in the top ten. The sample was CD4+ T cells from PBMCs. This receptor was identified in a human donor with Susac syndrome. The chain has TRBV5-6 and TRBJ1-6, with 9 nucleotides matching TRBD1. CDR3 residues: CASSSGQGLFHF. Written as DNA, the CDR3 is TGTGCCAGCAGCTCCGGACAGGGGCTCTTCCACTTT.